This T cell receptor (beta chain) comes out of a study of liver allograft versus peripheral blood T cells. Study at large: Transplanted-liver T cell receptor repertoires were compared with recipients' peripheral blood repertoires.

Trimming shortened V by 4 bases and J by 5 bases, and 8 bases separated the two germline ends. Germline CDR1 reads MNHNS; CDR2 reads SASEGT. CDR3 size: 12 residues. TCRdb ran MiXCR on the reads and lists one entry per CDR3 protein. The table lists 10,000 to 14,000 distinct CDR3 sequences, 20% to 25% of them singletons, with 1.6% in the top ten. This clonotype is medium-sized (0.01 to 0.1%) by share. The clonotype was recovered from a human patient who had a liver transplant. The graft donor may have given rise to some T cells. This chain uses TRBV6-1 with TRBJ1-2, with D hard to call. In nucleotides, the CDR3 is TGTGCCAGCAGTGTCCAGTCTTATGGCTACACCTTC. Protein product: CASSVQSYGYTF.